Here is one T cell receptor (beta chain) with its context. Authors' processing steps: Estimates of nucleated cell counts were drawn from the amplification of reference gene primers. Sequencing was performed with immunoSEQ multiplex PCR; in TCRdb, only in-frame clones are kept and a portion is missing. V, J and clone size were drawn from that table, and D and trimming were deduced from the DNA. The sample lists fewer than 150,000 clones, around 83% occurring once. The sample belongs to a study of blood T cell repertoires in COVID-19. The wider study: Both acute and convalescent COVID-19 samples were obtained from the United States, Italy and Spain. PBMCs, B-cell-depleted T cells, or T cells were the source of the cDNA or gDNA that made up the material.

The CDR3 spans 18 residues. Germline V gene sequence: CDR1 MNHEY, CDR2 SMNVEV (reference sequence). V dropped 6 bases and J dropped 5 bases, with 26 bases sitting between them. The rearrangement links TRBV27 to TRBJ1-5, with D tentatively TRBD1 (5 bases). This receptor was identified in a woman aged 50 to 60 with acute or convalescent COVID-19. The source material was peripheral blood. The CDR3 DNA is TGTGCCAGCAGACTTTTCTCCCTTCCGGCAGGGCCCGATCAGCCCCAGCATTTT. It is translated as CASRLFSLPAGPDQPQHF.